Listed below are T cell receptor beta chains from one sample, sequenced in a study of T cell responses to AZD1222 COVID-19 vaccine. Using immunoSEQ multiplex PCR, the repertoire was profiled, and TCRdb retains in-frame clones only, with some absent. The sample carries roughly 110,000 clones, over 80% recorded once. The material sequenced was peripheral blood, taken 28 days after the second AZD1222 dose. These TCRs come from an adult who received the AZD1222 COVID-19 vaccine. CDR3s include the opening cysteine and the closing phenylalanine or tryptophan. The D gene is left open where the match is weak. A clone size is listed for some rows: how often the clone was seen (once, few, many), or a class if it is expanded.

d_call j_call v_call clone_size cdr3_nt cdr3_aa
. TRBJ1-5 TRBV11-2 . TGTGCCAGCAGCTTAGGGCCCCATGGGCCCCAGCATTTT CASSLGPHGPQHF
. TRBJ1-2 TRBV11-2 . TGTGCCAGCAGCCCATGGGACGAGGGGAGTGGACGCTACACCTTC CASSPWDEGSGRYTF
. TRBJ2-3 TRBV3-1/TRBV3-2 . TGTGCCAGCAGCCCGGGACGTCCCTTGGATACGCAGTATTTT CASSPGRPLDTQYF
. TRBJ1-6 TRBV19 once TGTGCCAGTAGTATTACACTGGGACCCGGGGGTTCACCCCTCCACTTT CASSITLGPGGSPLHF
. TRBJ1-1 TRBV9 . TGTGCCAGCAGCCCGCCGGTGGGGGAACGGAACACTGAAGCTTTCTTT CASSPPVGERNTEAFF
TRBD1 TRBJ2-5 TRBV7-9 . TGTGCCAGCAGCTTAGCCCTAACAACAGGGGTCCAAGAGACCCAGTACTTC CASSLALTTGVQETQYF
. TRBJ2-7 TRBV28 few TGTGCCAGCAGTTTATTACACCTCTCCTACGAGCAGTACTTC CASSLLHLSYEQYF
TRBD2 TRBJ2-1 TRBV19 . TGTGCCAGTAGTACCGGGACTAGCGGGGGGGCGGATGAGCAGTTCTTC CASSTGTSGGADEQFF
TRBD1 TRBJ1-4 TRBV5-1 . TGCGCCAGCAGCGTGGACAGGGGACTGTTTTTT CASSVDRGLFF
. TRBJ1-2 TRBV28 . TGTGCCAGCAGCCCTTTCCTGGCAGGGGTCTTTGGTGGCTACACCTTC CASSPFLAGVFGGYTF
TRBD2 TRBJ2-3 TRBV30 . TGTGCCTGGAGTTACTTGTGGACTAGCAAGTCTCGCACAGATACGCAGTATTTT CAWSYLWTSKSRTDTQYF
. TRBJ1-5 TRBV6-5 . TGTGCCAGCAGGCCGAACAGGGTCCGGAATCAGCCCCAGCATTTT CASRPNRVRNQPQHF
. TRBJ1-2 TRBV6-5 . TGTGCCAGCAGATCCGGACAGTACTATGGCTACACCTTC CASRSGQYYGYTF
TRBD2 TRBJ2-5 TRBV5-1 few TGCGCCAGCAGCGGACTAGCGGGAGTAGAGACCCAGTACTTC CASSGLAGVETQYF
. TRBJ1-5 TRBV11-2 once TGTGCCAGCAGCCTTTCGGACAATCAGCCCCAGCATTTT CASSLSDNQPQHF
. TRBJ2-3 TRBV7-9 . TGTGCCAGCAGCTTAGGTGGTCAAGATACGCAGTATTTT CASSLGGQDTQYF
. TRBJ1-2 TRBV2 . TGTGCCAGCAGAGGGGCCGCCTCTGGCTACACCTTC CASRGAASGYTF
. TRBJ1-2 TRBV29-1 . TGCAGCGTCGATGACTATGGCTACACCTTC CSVDDYGYTF
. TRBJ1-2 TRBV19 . TGTGCCAGTAGTATCGAAGGGGGGGGCTATGGCTACACCTTC CASSIEGGGYGYTF
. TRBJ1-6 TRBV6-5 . TGTGCCAGCAGTTACTCGAAGGAGACTAATTCACCCCTCCACTTT CASSYSKETNSPLHF
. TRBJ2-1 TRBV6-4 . TGTGCCAGCAGTGACGGGGGCTCCTACAATGAGCAGTTCTTC CASSDGGSYNEQFF
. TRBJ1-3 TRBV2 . TGTGCCAGCACGACGGGGGCGACTGGAAACACCATATATTTT CASTTGATGNTIYF
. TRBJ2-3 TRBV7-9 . TGTGCCAGCAGCTCGACCCCGGGGCGCACAGATACGCAGTATTTT CASSSTPGRTDTQYF
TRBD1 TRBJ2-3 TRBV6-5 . TGTGCCAGCAGTTCCAACAGGGGCGCAGATACGCAGTATTTT CASSSNRGADTQYF
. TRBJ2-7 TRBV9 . TGTGCCAGCAGCGGAGGGTCCTACGAGCAGTACTTC CASSGGSYEQYF
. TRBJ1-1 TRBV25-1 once TGTGCCAGCAGTGAATATGGTAAGGGCTTGAACACTGAAGCTTTCTTT CASSEYGKGLNTEAFF
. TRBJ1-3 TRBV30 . TGTGCCTGGAGGGTCCCGGCCTCTGGAAACACCATATATTTT CAWRVPASGNTIYF